This paragraph covers one T cell receptor (beta chain) sequence. The sample originates from a study of blood T cell repertoires in COVID-19. Study-wide background: T cells, B-cell-depleted T cells, or PBMCs supplied cDNA or gDNA.

How the authors handled the data: From reference gene primer amplification, estimates of nucleated cell counts were derived. The data were produced by immunoSEQ multiplex PCR, yet TCRdb's version contains in-frame clones alone and is incomplete. From that table come the V and J calls and clone size; the DNA was used to work out D and trimming. Among approximately 350,000 clones listed, 70% to 90% were seen once. The V gene's germline CDR1 is SQVTM and CDR2 ANQGSEA. Trimming cost V 6 bases and J 7 bases, with 27 bases left between them. This CDR3 has 16 amino acids. Input material: peripheral blood. This receptor was taken from a woman aged 25 to 39 with COVID-19, enrolled during active disease. The genes are TRBV29-1 and TRBJ2-5; TRBD2 might be the D (6 bases). Here the CDR3 reads CSVEKVGNKGLGTQYF. Here the CDR3 DNA reads TGCAGCGTCGAAAAGGTCGGCAACAAGGGACTCGGGACCCAGTACTTC. Full variable domain (missing parts from reference TRBV29-1 and TRBJ2-5): SAVISQKPSRDICQRGTSLTIQCQVDSQVTMMFWYRQQPGQSLTLIATANQGSEATYESGFVIDKFPISRPNLTFSTLTVSNMSPEDSSIYLCSVEKVGNKGLGTQYFGPGTRLLVL.